A single sample gave rise to the 27 T cell receptor beta chains below, sequenced in a study of T cell responses to AZD1222 COVID-19 vaccine. Some clones are missing from TCRdb's copy, which holds only in-frame ones; the method was immunoSEQ multiplex PCR. The sample lists some 80,000 clones; roughly nine tenths were seen once. The sequences come from peripheral blood, collected on day 0 of AZD1222 vaccination. Source of these receptors: an adult in good health.

V is TRBV20-1 and J is TRBJ2-7, with 8 bases matching TRBD2. The CDR3 contains 11 residues. V trimming: 3 bases; J trimming: 10 bases; junction bases outside the gene matches: 5. Germline V gives CDR1 DFQATT, CDR2 SNEGSKA (reference sequence). In DNA, the CDR3 is TGCAGTGCTAGCCCCGGGGGGGAACAGTACTTC. This gives the protein CSASPGGEQYF.

CDR3: CASSLGGRRGNTEAFF. DNA for the CDR3: TGCGCCAGCAGCCTGGGGGGAAGGAGGGGTAACACTGAAGCTTTCTTT. The chain is built from TRBV4-1 and TRBJ1-1, with a possible D match to TRBD1 (5 bases). Trimming shortened V by 4 bases and J by 2 bases, and 17 bases separated the two germline ends. Germline assignment: CDR1 MGHRA and CDR2 YSYEKL. CDR3 length: 16 amino acids.

V gene TRBV18 combines with J gene TRBJ2-1; 8 nucleotides agree with TRBD2. After removal of 3 bases from V and 10 bases from J, the junction contained 11 bases not matched to a gene. This CDR3 has 15 residues. Germline V CDR1 and CDR2: KGHSH, LQKENI. The CDR3 sequence is CASSPPGLVVWEQFF. The CDR3 DNA sequence: TGTGCCAGCTCACCCCCGGGACTAGTGGTTTGGGAGCAGTTCTTC.

This clone was counted once. CDR3: CASSLTGVSGANVLTF. Written as DNA, the CDR3 is TGTGCCAGCAGTTTGACCGGGGTATCTGGGGCCAACGTCCTGACTTTC. The rearrangement links TRBV28 to TRBJ2-6, with a weak D call TRBD2 (5 bases). The V gene's germline CDR1 is MDHEN and CDR2 SYDVKM. Between the trimmed V and J ends, which lost 3 bases and 1 base, there was a span of 10 bases. This CDR3 region has 16 residues.

This chain links TRBV20-1 with TRBJ2-5; a weak D match, TRBD2 (5 bases). V was shortened by 3 bases and J by 4 bases, with 18 bases between the two germline ends. In germline, CDR1 is DFQATT, CDR2 SNEGSKA (reference sequence). The CDR3 runs 15 residues. The CDR3 loop reads CSASYYGQAGETQYF. In DNA form, the CDR3 reads TGCAGTGCTAGTTATTATGGGCAGGCGGGAGAGACCCAGTACTTC.

CDR3 bases: TGTGCCAGTACCCAACCGGGACAGAAGAATGAAAAACTGTTTTTT. Translating it yields CASTQPGQKNEKLFF. The gene calls are TRBV19 and TRBJ1-4; 7 nucleotides align to TRBD1. The CDR3 has 15 amino acids. The trim removed 7 bases at V and 5 bases at J, leaving 10 bases unmatched. CDR1 is LNHDA, CDR2 SQIVND, per germline (reference sequence).

This clone showed up just a few times. The chain links TRBV7-8 to TRBJ2-3; 13 bases line up with TRBD2. Losses at the gene ends were 5 bases for V and 6 bases for J; bases not matched to a gene: 8. The CDR3 consists of 16 residues. Germline loops: CDR1 SGHVS, CDR2 FQNEAQ. The CDR3 reads CASSLRTSGSGDTQYF. CDR3 in DNA: TGTGCCAGCAGCCTCCGGACTAGCGGGAGTGGGGATACGCAGTATTTT.

The genes are TRBV11-2 and TRBJ1-2, with D possibly being TRBD1 (5 bases). Germline V lookup: CDR1 SGHAT, CDR2 FQNNGV. There are 14 residues in the CDR3. Trimming cost V 1 base and J 8 bases, with 14 bases left between them. CDR3 bases: TGTGCCAGCAGCTTAGGTCAGGGCGTGGGAGGCTACACCTTC. Its protein product is CASSLGQGVGGYTF.

J is TRBJ2-1 and V is TRBV6-5; the D gene is possibly TRBD2 (7 bases). Germline V gives CDR1 MNHEY, CDR2 SVGAGI. The CDR3 totals 15 residues. V was cut by 5 bases and J by 4 bases, with 15 bases left in between. The CDR3 DNA is TGTGCCAGCAGTCCTAGGGGGGGATCTTACAATGAGCAGTTCTTC. This gives the protein CASSPRGGSYNEQFF.

This clone turned up a few times. CDR3 sequence reads: CASSPAGQVDNSPLHF. The CDR3 DNA is TGTGCCAGCAGTCCCGCGGGACAGGTGGATAATTCACCCCTCCACTTT. This rearrangement joins TRBV27 to TRBJ1-6, with 8 bases that match TRBD1. Germline CDR1 and CDR2: MNHEY and SMNVEV (reference sequence). CDR3 length: 16 amino acids. With 5 bases clipped from V and 5 bases from J, the junction kept 8 bases outside the gene matches.

The V call is TRBV7-2, the J call TRBJ2-3; 7 bases fit TRBD2. CDR3 size: 16 residues. Trimming took 2 bases from V and 4 from J; bases not matched to a gene: 9. CDR1 is SGHTA, CDR2 FQGNSA, per germline. The CDR3 DNA reads as TGTGCCAGCAGCTTAAGGGCGGGAGCCCCCCCAGATACGCAGTATTTT. Its translation: CASSLRAGAPPDTQYF.

The chain is built from TRBV27 and TRBJ1-2, with D possibly matching TRBD1 (6 bases). V lost 5 bases to trimming and J lost 4 bases, with 17 bases between them. CDR3 length equals 15 residues. CDR1 and CDR2 (germline): MNHEY, SMNVEV (reference sequence). The CDR3 nucleotides are TGTGCCAGCAGTCTACAGGGCCGGTGGGGCTATGGCTACACCTTC. This gives the protein CASSLQGRWGYGYTF.

This chain links TRBV6-2 or TRBV6-3 with TRBJ2-1, with 10 nucleotides matching TRBD2. This CDR3 is 14 amino acids long. The junction had 10 bases not matched to a gene; V was cut back by 2 bases and J by 15 bases. In germline, CDR1 is MNHEY, CDR2 SVGEGT. The CDR3 sequence is CASSYGLAGAWLFF. The CDR3 DNA follows: TGTGCCAGCAGTTACGGGCTAGCGGGAGCGTGGCTGTTCTTC.

CDR3 bases: TGCAGCGCTAACCCTGGGGACAATGAGCAGTTCTTC. It codes for CSANPGDNEQFF. The V and J genes are TRBV29-1 and TRBJ2-1; D gene uncertain. Germline V gene data show CDR1 as SQVTM and CDR2 as ANQGSEA. The CDR3 covers 12 residues. Trimming shortened V by 7 bases and J by 5 bases, and 12 bases separated the two germline ends.

This clone was counted ten times or more. Other nucleotide sequences from this sample produce the same CDR3. V gene TRBV5-1 combines with J gene TRBJ2-2; weak D call: TRBD2 (6 bases). The CDR3 is made up of 15 amino acids. The V gene's germline CDR1 is SGHRS and CDR2 YFSETQ. Trimming pared 4 bases from V and 2 bases from J, leaving 12 bases between. CDR3 sequence: CASSRGGVNTGELFF. The CDR3 bases are TGCGCCAGCAGCCGTGGCGGGGTCAACACCGGGGAGCTGTTTTTT.

This clone has only one observation. The chain is built from TRBV9 and TRBJ1-4; 9 bases match TRBD1. Unmatched junction bases numbered 8, after V lost 4 bases and J lost 4 bases. Germline assignment: CDR1 SGDLS and CDR2 YYNGEE. This CDR3 spans 16 amino acids. CDR3 protein: CASSLNTGGVNEKLFF. CDR3 nucleotide sequence: TGTGCCAGCAGCCTGAATACAGGGGGCGTTAATGAAAAACTGTTTTTT. The whole variable domain, filled in from reference TRBV9 and TRBJ1-4, reads DSGVTQTPKHLITATGQRVTLRCSPRSGDLSVYWYQQSLDQGLQFLIQYYNGEERAKGNILERFSAQQFPDLHSELNLSSLELGDSALYFCASSLNTGGVNEKLFFGSGTQLSVL.

This chain links TRBV5-1 with TRBJ1-5; no clear D gene. The CDR3 totals 15 residues. Germline CDR1 is SGHRS and CDR2 is YFSETQ. V lost 4 bases and J 1 base, leaving 12 bases between the germline ends. Here the CDR3 DNA reads TGCGCCAGCAGCCCGGGAGAAACAAGCAATCAGCCCCAGCATTTT. Amino acids: CASSPGETSNQPQHF.

The gene calls are TRBV7-2 and TRBJ1-2; 7 positions agree with TRBD1. The CDR3 sequence is 14 residues long. V trimming: 5 bases; J trimming: 4 bases; junction bases outside the gene matches: 7. Germline V lookup: CDR1 SGHTA, CDR2 FQGNSA. This CDR3 is CASSPRQGGYGYTF. For the CDR3, the DNA is TGTGCCAGCAGCCCCCGACAGGGCGGCTATGGCTACACCTTC. Full variable domain (missing parts from reference TRBV7-2 and TRBJ1-2): GAGVSQSPSNKVTEKGKDVELRCDPISGHTALYWYRQSLGQGLEFLIYFQGNSAPDKSGLPSDRFSAERTGGSVSTLTIQRTQQEDSAVYLCASSPRQGGYGYTFGSGTRLTVV.

J is TRBJ1-2 and V is TRBV28, with unresolved D. CDR1 and CDR2 from the germline V gene are MDHEN and SYDVKM. The V and J ends lost 3 bases and 1 base respectively, with 6 bases between them. The CDR3 runs 13 residues. The CDR3 region is CASSFGVNYGYTF. The CDR3 region has the DNA TGTGCCAGCAGTTTTGGGGTTAACTATGGCTACACCTTC.

The table lists this clone with a few counts. The chain is built from TRBV18 and TRBJ1-2, with TRBD1 as a possible D gene (5 bases). V was trimmed by 2 bases and J by 2 bases, leaving 6 bases between them. The germline V gene encodes CDR1 KGHSH and CDR2 LQKENI. There are 13 residues in the CDR3. The CDR3 DNA sequence: TGTGCCAGCTCACCAGGGACGAACTATGGCTACACCTTC. Protein product: CASSPGTNYGYTF.

In its sample, this clone was seen once. The chain carries TRBV18 and TRBJ1-2, with D possibly being TRBD1 (5 bases). The CDR3 length is 14 residues. From germline, CDR1 is KGHSH and CDR2 LQKENI. The V end lost 6 bases, the J end lost 7 bases, and 18 bases lay between the germline ends. The CDR3 loop is CASSLTRVDSGYTF. Here the CDR3 DNA reads TGTGCCAGCTCGCTGACCAGGGTCGACTCTGGCTACACCTTC.

The chain is built from TRBV18 and TRBJ1-5; D is possibly TRBD1 (5 bases). Germline assignment: CDR1 KGHSH and CDR2 LQKENI. The ends were cut back, 0 bases at V and 1 base at J, with 7 bases in the middle. The CDR3 is 15 amino acids. The CDR3 DNA is TGTGCCAGCTCACCACCGGGGGGAAGCAATCAGCCCCAGCATTTT. Amino acids: CASSPPGGSNQPQHF.

This rearrangement joins TRBV3-1 (or the pseudogene TRBV3-2) to TRBJ2-1; D unresolved. V was trimmed by 1 base and J by 0 bases, leaving 10 bases between them. This CDR3 is built from 16 residues. Germline-derived CDR1 and CDR2 are LGHDT and YNNKEL (reference sequence). CDR3 DNA sequence: TGTGCCAGCAGCCAAGCTCGACAAAGCTCCTACAATGAGCAGTTCTTC. This encodes CASSQARQSSYNEQFF.

This clone was counted once. The rearrangement links TRBV27 to TRBJ2-3, with 11 bases that match TRBD2. Germline trimming cut 5 bases from V and 6 bases from J; bases unmatched to any gene: 13. Germline CDR1 and CDR2: MNHEY and SMNVEV (reference sequence). This CDR3 is built from 17 residues. The CDR3 loop reads CASSPTGTSGAPDTQYF. CDR3 DNA: TGTGCCAGCAGTCCGACCGGGACTAGCGGAGCCCCCGATACGCAGTATTTT.

CDR3 coding DNA: TGTGCCAGCAGTTCGTCGACTAGCGGGGTATACAATGAGCAGTTCTTC. Amino acid sequence: CASSSSTSGVYNEQFF. The chain recombines TRBV6-5 with TRBJ2-1; 11 bases fit TRBD2. The V and J ends lost 4 bases and 4 bases, in that order; junction bases with no gene match: 6. This CDR3 has 16 residues. Germline V gene sequence: CDR1 MNHEY, CDR2 SVGAGI.

CDR3 in DNA: TGTGCCAGCAGCCAAGTGGGGGATAACTATGGCTACACCTTC. Its translation: CASSQVGDNYGYTF. The rearrangement links TRBV7-9 to TRBJ1-2; tentative D call: TRBD1 (5 bases). The germline V and J ends were trimmed by 5 bases and 1 base, with 11 bases remaining between them. The CDR3 covers 14 residues. In germline, CDR1 is SEHNR, CDR2 FQNEAQ (reference sequence).

The chain links TRBV5-1 to TRBJ2-7; D not resolved. In germline, CDR1 is SGHRS, CDR2 YFSETQ. Trimming stripped 0 bases from V and 2 bases from J, with 9 bases between. The CDR3 consists of 14 residues. For the CDR3, the DNA is TGCGCCAGCAGCTTGGAACCACCTACCTACGAGCAGTACTTC. Translation gives CASSLEPPTYEQYF. The variable domain in full, with the rest retrieved from reference TRBV5-1 and TRBJ2-7, is KAGVTQTPRYLIKTRGQQVTLSCSPISGHRSVSWYQQTPGQGLQFLFEYFSETQRNKGNFPGRFSGRQFSNSRSEMNVSTLELGDSALYLCASSLEPPTYEQYFGPGTRLTVT.